Listed here are 12 T cell receptor beta chains from one sample, sequenced in a study of response to subunit inactivated influenza vaccine. From the RT-PCR reads, TCRdb called clonotypes with MiXCR, one entry per CDR3 protein. Of approximately 730,000 distinct CDR3 sequences listed, around 14% were seen once; the top ten hold around 6.5%. The sample here was PBMCs from blood, taken 14 days before vaccination. These TCRs come from a man aged 45 to 65 who received an inactivated influenza vaccine.

This clonotype showed up just a few times. The chain employs TRBV5-1 and TRBJ1-2; D perhaps matches TRBD1 (5 bases). The CDR3 extends over 17 amino acids. CDR1 is SGHRS, CDR2 YFSETQ, per germline. V lost 1 base and J 6 bases, leaving 22 bases between the germline ends. Here the CDR3 DNA reads TGCGCCAGCAGCTTGCAACCGCCGGGACCGGCGTTCGATGGCTACACCTTC. It is translated as CASSLQPPGPAFDGYTF.

The J gene is TRBJ1-1, the V gene TRBV20-1, with unresolved D. The germline V gene encodes CDR1 DFQATT and CDR2 SNEGSKA (reference sequence). This CDR3 spans 12 amino acids. V lost 4 bases to trimming and J lost 0 bases, with 6 bases between them. The CDR3 DNA sequence: TGCAGTGCTACTCTAGTGAACACTGAAGCTTTCTTT. It encodes CSATLVNTEAFF.

In its sample, this clonotype was seen many times. The rearrangement joins TRBV18 to TRBJ2-7; 10 nucleotides agree with TRBD2. Trimming took 3 bases from V and 3 from J; bases not matched to a gene: 2. Germline lookup yields CDR1 KGHSH and CDR2 LQKENI. CDR3 size: 14 residues. The CDR3 nucleotides read TGTGCCAGCTCACCGTCTAGCGGGAGCTACGAGCAGTACTTC. It codes for CASSPSSGSYEQYF.

This clonotype showed up just a few times. J is TRBJ2-1 and V is TRBV20-1, with TRBD2 matching 9 bases. CDR3 length: 14 residues. Germline lookup yields CDR1 DFQATT and CDR2 SNEGSKA (reference sequence). Germline trimming cut 7 bases from V and 15 bases from J; bases unmatched to any gene: 19. Written as DNA, the CDR3 is TGCAGTGTCCCATATACGCGGGAGGGCCGGGCGGGGTTCTTC. This translates into CSVPYTREGRAGFF.

This clonotype was detected a few times. The rearrangement uses TRBV28 and TRBJ1-1; D remains unclear. Between the trimmed V and J ends, which lost 0 bases and 1 base, there was a span of 6 bases. CDR3 length: 14 amino acids. Germline-derived CDR1 and CDR2 are MDHEN and SYDVKM. For the CDR3, the DNA is TGTGCCAGCAGTTTATGGGCGACGAACACTGAAGCTTTCTTT. Its protein product is CASSLWATNTEAFF.

The chain recombines TRBV12-3 or TRBV12-4 with TRBJ1-5, with D possibly being TRBD1 (5 bases). The CDR3 consists of 12 residues. Trimming pared 7 bases from V and 6 bases from J, leaving 10 bases between. CDR3 amino acids: CASNLGVQPQHF. CDR3 coding DNA: TGTGCCAGCAACCTAGGGGTTCAGCCCCAGCATTTT.

V and J are TRBV27 and TRBJ2-1; D not certain. V gave up 4 bases and J gave up 1 base, with 11 bases separating them. This CDR3 is built from 15 residues. Germline values: CDR1 MNHEY, CDR2 SMNVEV (reference sequence). CDR3 sequence (DNA): TGTGCCAGCAGTTATGGGGTATATTCCTACAATGAGCAGTTCTTC. It encodes CASSYGVYSYNEQFF.

This clonotype was detected a few times. The DNA for the CDR3 is TGTGCCAGCAGCTCAAGGATCCTGGGGCGAGAGCAGTACTTC. Translated, it gives CASSSRILGREQYF. The chain links TRBV7-8 to TRBJ2-7; D is possibly TRBD1 (5 bases). The CDR3 length is 14 residues. Trimming removed 4 bases from V and 7 bases from J, with 17 bases in between. CDR1 is SGHVS and CDR2 is FQNEAQ in the germline V gene.

The chain employs TRBV4-2 and TRBJ1-2, with 9 bases matching TRBD1. The V and J ends lost 4 bases and 6 bases, in that order; junction bases with no gene match: 9. The CDR3 runs to 15 residues. Germline values: CDR1 LGHNA, CDR2 YNFKEQ. The chain's CDR3 is CASSPKTGGEDGYTF. CDR3 DNA sequence: TGTGCCAGCAGCCCTAAGACAGGGGGTGAGGATGGCTACACCTTC.

This clonotype was detected a few times. The chain employs TRBV12-3 or TRBV12-4 and TRBJ2-7, with TRBD1 identical over 7 bases. This CDR3 is 14 amino acids long. The trim removed 5 bases at V and 0 bases at J, leaving 4 bases unmatched. The CDR3 nucleotides read TGTGCCAGCAGTACGGGACAGCGCTCCTACGAGCAGTACTTC. It yields the protein CASSTGQRSYEQYF.

This clonotype was counted a single time. V and J are TRBV4-2 and TRBJ2-1; D might be TRBD2 (6 bases). This CDR3 has 14 amino acids. V was pared by 6 bases and J by 7 bases, with 16 bases between. The germline gives CDR1 LGHNA, CDR2 YNFKEQ. The CDR3 spells CASRPGGSGNEQFF. The CDR3 nucleotides are TGTGCCAGCAGGCCCGGGGGTAGCGGAAATGAGCAGTTCTTC.

This clonotype was seen ten or more times. The CDR3 coding sequence is TGTGCCAGCAGGCTGACAGGTCGGGCCTACGAGCAGTACTTC. Amino acid sequence: CASRLTGRAYEQYF. The genes are TRBV28 and TRBJ2-7; possibly TRBD1 for D (6 bases). Per the germline V gene, CDR1 is MDHEN and CDR2 is SYDVKM. V lost 6 bases and J lost 2, with 14 bases in between. The CDR3 length is 14 residues.